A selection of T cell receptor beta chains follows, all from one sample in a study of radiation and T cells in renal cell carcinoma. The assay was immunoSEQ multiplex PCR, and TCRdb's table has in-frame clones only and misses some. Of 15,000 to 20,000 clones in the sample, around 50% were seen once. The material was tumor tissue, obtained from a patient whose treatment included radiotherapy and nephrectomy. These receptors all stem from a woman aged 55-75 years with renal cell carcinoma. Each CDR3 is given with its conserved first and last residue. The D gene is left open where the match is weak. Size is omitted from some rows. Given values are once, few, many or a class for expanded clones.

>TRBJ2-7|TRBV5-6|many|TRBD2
TGTGCCAGCAGCTCCAGTAGGGGACTAGCGCCTTACGAGCAGTACTTC
CASSSSRGLAPYEQYF
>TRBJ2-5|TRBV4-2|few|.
TGTGCCAGCAGCCAAGATGAGAACAAGCAAGAGACCCAGTACTTC
CASSQDENKQETQYF
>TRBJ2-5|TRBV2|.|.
TGTGCCAGCAGGGAACAGGGTTTCACAGAGACCCAGTACTTC
CASREQGFTETQYF
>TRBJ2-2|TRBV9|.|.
TGTGCCAGCAGTAGGGCCCTGGCCACCGGGGAGCTGTTTTTT
CASSRALATGELFF
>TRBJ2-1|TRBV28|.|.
TGTGCCAGCAGTTTAGGACAGCCGGGGGCTGAGCAGTTCTTC
CASSLGQPGAEQFF
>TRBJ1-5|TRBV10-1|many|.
TGCGCCAGCAGTGAGACTCAGGGATTCAGCAATCAGCCCCAGCATTTT
CASSETQGFSNQPQHF
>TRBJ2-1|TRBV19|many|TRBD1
TGTGCCAGTAGTACGGGACAGCGATCCAATGAGCAGTTCTTC
CASSTGQRSNEQFF
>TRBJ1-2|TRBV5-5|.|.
TGTGCCAGCAGCTTAAGACAGCCGCCTAACTATGGCTACACCTTC
CASSLRQPPNYGYTF
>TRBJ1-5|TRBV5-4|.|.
TGTGCCAGCAGCTTGGACGGGTTGCCGGATCAGCCCCAGCATTTT
CASSLDGLPDQPQHF
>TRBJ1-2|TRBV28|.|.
TGTGCCAGCAGTTTCACCGGGACGGTTAACTATGGCTACACCTTC
CASSFTGTVNYGYTF
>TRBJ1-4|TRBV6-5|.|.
TGTGCCAGTTCTGGAGGAGCTAATGAAAAACTGTTTTTT
CASSGGANEKLFF
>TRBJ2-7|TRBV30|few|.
TGTGCCTGGAGTGGCCTGACTCTGTCCTACGAGCAGTACTTC
CAWSGLTLSYEQYF
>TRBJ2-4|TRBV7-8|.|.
TGTGCCAGCAGCCAGGGGCGCCTGGCCAAAAACATTCAGTACTTC
CASSQGRLAKNIQYF
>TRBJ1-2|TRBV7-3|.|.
TGTGCCAGCAGCTTACGGGGGGATGGCTACACCTTC
CASSLRGDGYTF
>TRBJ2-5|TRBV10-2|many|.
TGCGCCAGCAGCGTCACAGGGTTACAAGAGACCCAGTACTTC
CASSVTGLQETQYF
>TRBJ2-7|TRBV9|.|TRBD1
TGTGCCAGCAGGATCGACAGGGGGCTCTCCTACGAGCAGTACTTC
CASRIDRGLSYEQYF
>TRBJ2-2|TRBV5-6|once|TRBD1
TGTGCCAGCAGCATAGGGACAGTCCTCACCGGGGAGCTGTTTTTT
CASSIGTVLTGELFF
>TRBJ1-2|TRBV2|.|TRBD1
TGTGCCAGCAGGGTGCAGGGGGCAGGAGGCTACACCTTC
CASRVQGAGGYTF
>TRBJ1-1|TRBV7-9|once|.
TGTGCCAGCAGCCCCGGACCAAAAGCTTTCTTT
CASSPGPKAFF
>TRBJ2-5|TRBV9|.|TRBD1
TGTGCCAGCAGCCTGGGACAGAAAGAGACCCAGTACTTC
CASSLGQKETQYF
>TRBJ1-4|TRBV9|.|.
TGTGCCAGCAGCCCCCAGATGCGGCCTTCCACTAATGAAAAACTGTTTTTT
CASSPQMRPSTNEKLFF
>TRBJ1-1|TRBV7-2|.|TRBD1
TGTGCCAGCAGCCCACTAGGGGGCGCGACTGAAGCTTTCTTT
CASSPLGGATEAFF
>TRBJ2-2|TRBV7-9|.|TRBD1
TGTGCCAGCAGCAGAGGACAGGGAGGTGGCACCGGGGAGCTGTTTTTT
CASSRGQGGGTGELFF
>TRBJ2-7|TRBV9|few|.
TGTGCCAGCAGCGTAAACGGGCAGGGGTACGAGCAGTACTTC
CASSVNGQGYEQYF
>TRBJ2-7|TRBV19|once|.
TGTGCCAGTAAAGCAGGAGCCCTTTTCTACGAGCAGTACTTC
CASKAGALFYEQYF
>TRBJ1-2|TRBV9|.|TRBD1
TGTGCCAGCAGCTCTCCCACAGGGGCCTATGGCTACACCTTC
CASSSPTGAYGYTF